This TCR beta chain is from a study of CD8 T cells in ankylosing spondylitis. General observations from the study: The study identified a TCR beta motif of several highly homologous variants that appeared characteristic of ankylosing spondylitis blood.

TCRdb redid the calling of the 5' RACE reads with MiXCR, one entry per CDR3 protein. The profile shows under 950,000 distinct CDR3 sequences, around 17% of them singletons. The CDR3 covers 20 residues. Germline assignment: CDR1 DFQATT and CDR2 SNEGSKA (reference sequence). On this clonotype itself: Antigen unknown. One end of the junction fails to match germline, which may point to a read error.

The sequenced material came from blood, either unsorted or a sorted T cell fraction (not recorded which). V is TRBV20-1 and J is TRBJ2-1, with 8 nucleotides matching TRBD2. This clonotype was obtained from a male donor with ankylosing spondylitis. CDR3 bases: TGCTGTGCTAGAGACCACGAGCCGAGGACCGGGACTAGGATCTTGTATGAGCAGTTCTTC. Its protein product is CCARDHEPRTGTRILYEQFF.